Listed below are T cell receptor beta chains from one sample, sequenced in a study of OX40 agonist ivuxolimab in advanced cancers. TCRdb's table, derived via immunoSEQ multiplex PCR, lists solely in-frame clones and lacks some. In the table there are approximately 21,000 clones, about 79% of which are singletons. Sequencing used CD4+ or CD8+ T cells sorted from blood, obtained in a trial of the OX40 agonist ivuxolimab. The origin of the receptors is an adult with an advanced solid tumor such as melanoma, head and neck, liver or kidney cancer. Each CDR3 is given with its conserved first and last residue. A D gene is named only where the DNA matches it firmly. The size of a clone is reported for some rows only, either as once, few or many, or as a class for expanded clones.

TRBD2	TRBJ2-1	TRBV2	15	NA	CASSEDGRSYNEQFF	TGTGCCAGCAGTGAAGACGGGAGGAGCTACAATGAGCAGTTCTTC
NA	TRBJ2-5	TRBV11-1	15	once	CASSGVRGRQETQYF	TGTGCCAGCAGCGGGGTACGAGGACGGCAAGAGACCCAGTACTTC
TRBD1	TRBJ1-6	TRBV11-3	14	NA	CASIPGQGNSPLHF	TGTGCCAGCATCCCGGGACAGGGTAATTCACCCCTCCACTTT
TRBD1	TRBJ1-4	TRBV29-1	13	NA	CSVQQGESEKLFF	TGCAGCGTCCAACAGGGGGAGTCTGAAAAACTGTTTTTT
TRBD1	TRBJ2-5	TRBV7-9	15	NA	CASSLPVGQGEWQYF	TGTGCCAGCAGCTTACCGGTGGGACAGGGAGAATGGCAGTACTTC
NA	TRBJ2-3	TRBV6-6	14	NA	CASSLRAGTDTQYF	TGTGCCAGCAGTTTGAGGGCCGGCACAGATACGCAGTATTTT
NA	TRBJ2-1	TRBV5-1	15	once	CASSYGRYKIYEQFF	TGCGCCAGCAGCTACGGGAGATATAAGATATATGAGCAGTTCTTC
TRBD2	TRBJ2-1	TRBV27	15	NA	CASSISGNPHNEQFF	TGTGCCAGCAGTATTAGCGGGAACCCCCACAATGAGCAGTTCTTC
NA	TRBJ2-5	TRBV7-8	16	NA	CASSPLVTGPQETQYF	TGTGCCAGCAGCCCGCTGGTGACGGGACCCCAAGAGACCCAGTACTTC
NA	TRBJ2-1	TRBV11-2	16	NA	CASSLEVSLSYNEQFF	TGTGCCAGCAGCTTAGAAGTCTCTCTTTCCTACAATGAGCAGTTCTTC
TRBD2	TRBJ2-1	TRBV28	17	NA	CASSSTGGLAGVGEQFF	TGTGCCAGCAGTTCTACGGGGGGACTAGCGGGAGTTGGGGAGCAGTTCTTC
NA	TRBJ2-6	TRBV2	15	NA	CASKTGYSGANVLTF	TGTGCCAGTAAGACAGGTTACTCTGGGGCCAACGTCCTGACTTTC
NA	TRBJ1-2	TRBV7-9	12	many	CASSLGSHGYTF	TGTGCCAGCAGCTTGGGTAGCCATGGCTACACCTTC
TRBD2	TRBJ2-7	TRBV28	14	NA	CASNIAGGPYEQYF	TGTGCCAGCAATATAGCGGGAGGGCCCTACGAGCAGTACTTC
NA	TRBJ2-7	TRBV5-4	11	NA	CASSWGSEQYF	TGTGCCAGCAGCTGGGGCTCCGAGCAGTACTTC
TRBD1	TRBJ1-2	TRBV27	14	NA	CASSLAGTGHGYTF	TGTGCCAGCAGTTTAGCCGGGACAGGGCATGGCTACACCTTC
TRBD2	TRBJ2-1	TRBV28	17	NA	CASSFPEAGGPYNEQFF	TGTGCCAGCAGTTTTCCAGAAGCGGGAGGGCCCTACAATGAGCAGTTCTTC
NA	TRBJ2-2	TRBV4-2	13	NA	CASSQKNTGELFF	TGTGCCAGCAGCCAAAAGAACACCGGGGAGCTGTTTTTT
NA	TRBJ2-2	TRBV11-2	13	NA	CASSSLFPGELFF	TGTGCCAGCAGCTCCCTGTTTCCGGGGGAGCTGTTTTTT
NA	TRBJ2-2	TRBV19	14	NA	CASSIATAGGELFF	TGTGCCAGTAGTATAGCAACAGCGGGCGGGGAGCTGTTTTTT
NA	TRBJ2-3	TRBV28	11	NA	CASGNSPKQYF	TGTGCCAGCGGAAATAGTCCCAAGCAGTATTTT
NA	TRBJ2-3	TRBV7-3	13	NA	CASSLTMRDTQYF	TGTGCCAGCAGCCTCACAATGCGGGATACGCAGTATTTT
NA	TRBJ2-7	TRBV9	14	once	CASSVATGEYEQYF	TGTGCCAGCAGCGTAGCTACGGGAGAATACGAGCAGTACTTC
NA	TRBJ2-2	TRBV29-1	13	few	CSVDPEDTGELFF	TGCAGCGTCGATCCAGAAGACACCGGGGAGCTGTTTTTT
NA	TRBJ1-1	TRBV30	13	NA	CAWSGTLNTEAFF	TGTGCCTGGAGTGGGACACTGAACACTGAAGCTTTCTTT
NA	TRBJ1-3	TRBV28	15	few	CASSLPSDSGNTIYF	TGTGCCAGCAGTTTGCCCAGCGACTCTGGAAACACCATATATTTT
NA	TRBJ2-1	TRBV5-5	17	NA	CASSRSIQGSSYNEQFF	TGTGCCAGCAGCCGATCGATTCAGGGATCCTCCTACAATGAGCAGTTCTTC
NA	TRBJ2-2	TRBV6-8	14	few	CASRQSPETGELFF	TGTGCCAGCAGACAGTCCCCCGAGACCGGGGAGCTGTTTTTT
TRBD1	TRBJ1-1	TRBV28	13	NA	CASSLGTVTEAFF	TGTGCCAGCAGCCTAGGGACAGTCACTGAAGCTTTCTTT
TRBD2	TRBJ2-7	TRBV7-9	15	NA	CASSPQGTSGYEQYF	TGTGCCAGCAGCCCGCAGGGGACTAGCGGATACGAGCAGTACTTC